What follows are 13 T cell receptor beta chains derived from one specimen sequenced in a study of blood T cell repertoires in COVID-19 (dated by TCRdb to 2018 to 2020). Library creation used the immunoSEQ multiplex PCR assay. In its TCRdb copy, this immuneACCESS table keeps in-frame sequences only and misses some clones. Where compared with another copy, unresolved V genes explain less than half of these, and the others have no known cause. The sample table holds over 100,000 clones, of which around 87% were seen once. The ten biggest clones cover 2% to 3% of the sample. Sequencing was done on a sample of peripheral blood. These TCRs come from a man aged 50 to 59 with active COVID-19.

The chain combines TRBV2 with TRBJ2-3; 8 positions match TRBD2. Germline values: CDR1 SNHLY, CDR2 FYNNEI. CDR3 length equals 17 residues. V was clipped by 2 bases and J by 3 bases; unmatched bases: 10. CDR3 coding DNA: TGTGCCAGCAGTGAAAAGCGTGGGAGCGGGGGTACAGATACGCAGTATTTT. As protein: CASSEKRGSGGTDTQYF.

This chain joins TRBV3-1 (or the pseudogene TRBV3-2) and TRBJ2-5; D may be TRBD1 (6 bases). From germline, CDR1 is LGHDT and CDR2 YNNKEL (reference sequence). The CDR3 runs to 13 residues. The V gene lost 4 bases and the J gene lost 2 bases, with 8 bases spanning the gap. DNA for the CDR3: TGTGCCAGCAGCCCGACAGGACAAGAGACCCAGTACTTC. Translation: CASSPTGQETQYF.

The chain is built from TRBV5-1 and TRBJ2-7, with a possible D match to TRBD1 (5 bases). Between the trimmed V and J ends, which lost 0 bases and 2 bases, there was a span of 9 bases. CDR1 and CDR2 from the germline V gene are SGHRS and YFSETQ. The CDR3 spans 14 residues. CDR3 sequence reads: CASSLGAGTYEQYF. CDR3 coding DNA: TGCGCCAGCAGCTTGGGTGCAGGGACCTACGAGCAGTACTTC. Based on the CDR3 plus reference TRBV5-1 and TRBJ2-7, the full variable domain is KAGVTQTPRYLIKTRGQQVTLSCSPISGHRSVSWYQQTPGQGLQFLFEYFSETQRNKGNFPGRFSGRQFSNSRSEMNVSTLELGDSALYLCASSLGAGTYEQYFGPGTRLTVT.

This clone appeared many times. The chain employs TRBV5-1 and TRBJ2-7, with D tentatively TRBD1 (5 bases). Germline V gene lookup returns CDR1 SGHRS and CDR2 YFSETQ. This CDR3 comprises 14 residues. Trimming pared 4 bases from V and 6 bases from J, leaving 17 bases between. CDR3 in amino acids: CASSPLTSTGEQYF. In DNA form, the CDR3 reads TGCGCCAGCAGCCCTCTTACCAGTACAGGCGAGCAGTACTTC.

J is TRBJ1-5 and V is TRBV10-3, with unresolved D. This CDR3 region has 13 residues. The V gene's germline CDR1 is ENHRY and CDR2 SYGVKD. Trimming took 2 bases from V and 4 from J, leaving 6 bases between them. CDR3 DNA: TGTGCCATCAGTGAGGCACAAAATCAGCCCCAGCATTTT. This sequence encodes CAISEAQNQPQHF.

This chain joins TRBV6-6 and TRBJ2-2; possible D gene TRBD1, 7 bases. The CDR3 sequence is 15 residues long. Germline V gene data show CDR1 as MNHNY and CDR2 as SVGAGI (reference sequence). The germline V and J ends were trimmed by 5 bases and 4 bases, with 14 bases remaining between them. The DNA for the CDR3 is TGTGCCAGCAGTAATCACAGGGGAGGCACCGGGGAGCTGTTTTTT. It translates to CASSNHRGGTGELFF.

The rearrangement links TRBV7-9 to TRBJ1-6; tentatively, D is TRBD1 (5 bases). Germline V gives CDR1 SEHNR, CDR2 FQNEAQ (reference sequence). CDR3 length equals 15 residues. V dropped 1 base and J dropped 8 bases, with 12 bases sitting between them. CDR3 sequence (DNA): TGTGCCAGCAGCTTAGAGGGGACTAGGGATTCACCCCTCCACTTT. Translating it yields CASSLEGTRDSPLHF.

The chain joins TRBV7-9 to TRBJ1-2; TRBD1 agrees at 8 bases. J was trimmed by 8 bases and V by 6 bases; bases with no gene match: 8. There are 13 residues in the CDR3. Germline values: CDR1 SEHNR, CDR2 FQNEAQ (reference sequence). CDR3 loop: CASSLQGGEGYTF. The CDR3 DNA sequence: TGTGCCAGCAGTCTACAGGGGGGAGAGGGCTACACCTTC.

This chain joins TRBV7-2 and TRBJ2-1; maybe TRBD1 (6 bases). Germline V gene data show CDR1 as SGHTA and CDR2 as FQGNSA. This CDR3 region has 15 residues. Trimming stripped 6 bases from V and 6 bases from J, with 18 bases between. The CDR3 DNA reads as TGTGCCAGCAGAACAATAAACAGGGTGAGCAATGAGCAGTTCTTC. This gives the protein CASRTINRVSNEQFF.

The genes are TRBV7-9 and TRBJ1-5, with 7 bases identical to TRBD1. V was clipped by 0 bases and J by 0 bases; unmatched bases: 2. Germline V gene lookup returns CDR1 SEHNR and CDR2 FQNEAQ (reference sequence). The CDR3 is 16 amino acids. In DNA, the CDR3 is TGTGCCAGCAGCTTAGCGGGACAGACTAGCAATCAGCCCCAGCATTTT. The encoded protein is CASSLAGQTSNQPQHF.

In this sample, this clone turned up once. The chain uses TRBV5-1 and TRBJ1-1; D is possibly TRBD1 (5 bases). CDR3 length: 15 amino acids. The germline V gene encodes CDR1 SGHRS and CDR2 YFSETQ. The ends were cut back, 0 bases at V and 5 bases at J, with 14 bases in the middle. This CDR3 is CASSLAAQGRTEAFF. Here the CDR3 DNA reads TGCGCCAGCAGCTTGGCAGCCCAGGGTAGAACTGAAGCTTTCTTT.

This rearrangement joins TRBV19 to TRBJ1-4; D is undetermined. Germline assignment: CDR1 LNHDA and CDR2 SQIVND (reference sequence). The CDR3 totals 13 residues. The germline V and J ends were trimmed by 1 base and 7 bases, with 7 bases remaining between them. The CDR3 nucleotides read TGTGCCAGTAGTATAGGAAGGAGTGAAAAACTGTTTTTT. This encodes CASSIGRSEKLFF.

The chain combines TRBV15 with TRBJ2-7, with 8 bases aligning to TRBD2. The CDR3 spans 15 residues. V was clipped by 6 bases and J by 4 bases; unmatched bases: 11. Germline-derived CDR1 and CDR2 are LNHNV and YYDKDF (reference sequence). Written as DNA, the CDR3 is TGTGCCACCAGAGTTATGCCCCGGGGGGGTTACGAGCAGTACTTC. Its translation: CATRVMPRGGYEQYF. The full variable domain, in which reference TRBV15 and TRBJ2-7 provide the parts outside the CDR3, is DAMVIQNPRYQVTQFGKPVTLSCSQTLNHNVMYWYQQKSSQAPKLLFHYYDKDFNNEADTPDNFQSRRPNTSFCFLDIRSPGLGDTAMYLCATRVMPRGGYEQYFGPGTRLTVT.